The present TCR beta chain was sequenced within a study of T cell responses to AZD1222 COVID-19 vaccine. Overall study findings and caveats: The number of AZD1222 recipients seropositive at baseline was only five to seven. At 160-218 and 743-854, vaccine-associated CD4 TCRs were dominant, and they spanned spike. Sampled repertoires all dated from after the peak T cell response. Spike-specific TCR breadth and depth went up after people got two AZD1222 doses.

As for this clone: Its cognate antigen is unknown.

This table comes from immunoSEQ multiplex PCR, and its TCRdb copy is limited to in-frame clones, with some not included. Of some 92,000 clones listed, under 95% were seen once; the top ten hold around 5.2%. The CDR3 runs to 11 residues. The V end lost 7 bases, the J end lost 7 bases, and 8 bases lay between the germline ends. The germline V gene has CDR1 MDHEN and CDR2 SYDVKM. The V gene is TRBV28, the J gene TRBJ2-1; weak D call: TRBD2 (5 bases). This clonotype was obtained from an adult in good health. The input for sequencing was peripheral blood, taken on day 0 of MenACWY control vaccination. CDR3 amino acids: CASTSQNEQFF. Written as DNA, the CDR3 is TGTGCCAGCACTAGCCAGAATGAGCAGTTCTTC.